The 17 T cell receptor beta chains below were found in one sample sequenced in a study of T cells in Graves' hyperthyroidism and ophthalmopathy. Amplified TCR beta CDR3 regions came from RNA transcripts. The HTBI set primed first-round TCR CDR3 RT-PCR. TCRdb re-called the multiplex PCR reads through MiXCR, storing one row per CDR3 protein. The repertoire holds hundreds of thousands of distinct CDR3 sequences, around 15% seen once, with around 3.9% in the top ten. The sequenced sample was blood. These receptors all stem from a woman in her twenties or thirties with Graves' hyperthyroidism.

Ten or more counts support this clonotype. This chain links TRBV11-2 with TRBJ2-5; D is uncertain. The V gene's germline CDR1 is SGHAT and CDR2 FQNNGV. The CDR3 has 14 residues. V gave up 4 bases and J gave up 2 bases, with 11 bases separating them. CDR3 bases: TGTGCCAGCAGCTATGTCGGTTCGCAAGAGACCCAGTACTTC. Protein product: CASSYVGSQETQYF.

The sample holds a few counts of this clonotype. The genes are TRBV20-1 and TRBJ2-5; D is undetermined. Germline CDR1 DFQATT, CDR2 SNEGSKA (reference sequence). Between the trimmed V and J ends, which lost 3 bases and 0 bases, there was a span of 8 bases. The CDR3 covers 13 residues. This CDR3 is CSASGPNQETQYF. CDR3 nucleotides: TGCAGTGCTAGCGGGCCCAACCAAGAGACCCAGTACTTC.

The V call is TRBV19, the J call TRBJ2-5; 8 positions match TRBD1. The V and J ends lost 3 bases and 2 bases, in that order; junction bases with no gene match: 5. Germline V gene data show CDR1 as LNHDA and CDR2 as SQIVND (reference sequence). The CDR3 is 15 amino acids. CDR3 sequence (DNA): TGTGCCAGTAGTATTTTCGGGACAGGACAAGAGACCCAGTACTTC. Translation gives CASSIFGTGQETQYF. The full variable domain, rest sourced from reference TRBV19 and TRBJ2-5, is DGGITQSPKYLFRKEGQNVTLSCEQNLNHDAMYWYRQDPGQGLRLIYYSQIVNDFQKGDIAEGYSVSREKKESFPLTVTSAQKNPTAFYLCASSIFGTGQETQYFGPGTRLLVL.

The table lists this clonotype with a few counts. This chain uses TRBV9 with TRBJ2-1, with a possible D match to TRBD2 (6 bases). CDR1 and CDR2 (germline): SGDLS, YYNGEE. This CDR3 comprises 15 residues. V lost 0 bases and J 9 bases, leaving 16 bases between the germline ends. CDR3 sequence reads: CASSVGGSGDGEQFF. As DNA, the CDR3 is TGTGCCAGCAGCGTAGGTGGCTCGGGAGACGGTGAGCAGTTCTTC.

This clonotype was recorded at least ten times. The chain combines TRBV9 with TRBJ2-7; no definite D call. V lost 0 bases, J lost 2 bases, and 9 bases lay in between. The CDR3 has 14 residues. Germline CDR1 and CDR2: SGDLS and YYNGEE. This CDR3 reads CASSVEGSTYEQYF. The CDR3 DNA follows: TGTGCCAGCAGCGTAGAAGGCAGCACCTACGAGCAGTACTTC.

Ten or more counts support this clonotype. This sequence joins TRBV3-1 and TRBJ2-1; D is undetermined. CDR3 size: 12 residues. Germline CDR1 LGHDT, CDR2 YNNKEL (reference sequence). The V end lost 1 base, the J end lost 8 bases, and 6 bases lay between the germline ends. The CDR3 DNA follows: TGTGCCAGCAGCCAAGCTATCTATGAGCAGTTCTTC. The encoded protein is CASSQAIYEQFF.

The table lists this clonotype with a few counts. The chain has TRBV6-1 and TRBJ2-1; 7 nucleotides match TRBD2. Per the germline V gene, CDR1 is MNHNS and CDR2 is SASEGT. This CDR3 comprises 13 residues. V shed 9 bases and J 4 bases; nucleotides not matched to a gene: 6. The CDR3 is CASGTNLYNEQFF. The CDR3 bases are TGTGCCAGTGGGACTAACCTATACAATGAGCAGTTCTTC.

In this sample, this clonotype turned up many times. The chain's CDR3 is CASSKGGLGHGYTF. CDR3 nucleotides: TGTGCCAGCAGCAAAGGGGGTCTGGGGCATGGCTACACCTTC. The chain carries TRBV7-2 and TRBJ1-2, with D tentatively TRBD1 (6 bases). The germline V and J ends were trimmed by 5 bases and 6 bases, with 16 bases remaining between them. This CDR3 contains 14 residues. Germline loops: CDR1 SGHTA, CDR2 FQGNSA.

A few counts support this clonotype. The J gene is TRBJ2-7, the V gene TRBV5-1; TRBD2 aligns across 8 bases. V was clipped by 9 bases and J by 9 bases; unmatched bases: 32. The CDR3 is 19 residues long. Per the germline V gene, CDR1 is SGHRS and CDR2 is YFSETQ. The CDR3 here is CAILTGGSTSEVVPCGQYF. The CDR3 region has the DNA TGCGCCATCCTAACGGGAGGGTCTACGAGCGAGGTCGTTCCCTGTGGGCAGTACTTC.

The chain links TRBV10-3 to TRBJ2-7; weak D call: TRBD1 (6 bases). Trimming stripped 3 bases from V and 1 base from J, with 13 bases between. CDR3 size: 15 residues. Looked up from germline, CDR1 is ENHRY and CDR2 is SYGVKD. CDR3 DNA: TGTGCCATCAGTGATGAGGGCAGGGGATCCTACGAGCAGTACTTC. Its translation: CAISDEGRGSYEQYF.

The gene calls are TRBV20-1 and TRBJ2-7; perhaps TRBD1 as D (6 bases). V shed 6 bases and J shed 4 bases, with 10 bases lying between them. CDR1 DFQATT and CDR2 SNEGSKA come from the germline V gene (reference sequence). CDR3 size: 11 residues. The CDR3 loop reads CSAIGQYEQYF. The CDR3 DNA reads TGCAGTGCGATCGGACAGTACGAGCAGTACTTC.

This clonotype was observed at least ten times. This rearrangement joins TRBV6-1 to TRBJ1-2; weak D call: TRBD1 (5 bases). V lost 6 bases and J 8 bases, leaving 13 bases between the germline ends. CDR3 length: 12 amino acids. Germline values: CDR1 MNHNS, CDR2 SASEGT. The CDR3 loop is CASRLTDVGYTF. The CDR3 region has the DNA TGTGCCAGCAGGCTGACAGATGTCGGCTACACCTTC.

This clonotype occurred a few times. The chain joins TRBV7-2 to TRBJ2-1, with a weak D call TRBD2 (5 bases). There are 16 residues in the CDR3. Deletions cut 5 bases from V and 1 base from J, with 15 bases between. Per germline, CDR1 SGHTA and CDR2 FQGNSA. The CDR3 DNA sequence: TGTGCCAGCAGCCCCCCGGAGGCGGTATCCTACAATGAGCAGTTCTTC. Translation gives CASSPPEAVSYNEQFF.

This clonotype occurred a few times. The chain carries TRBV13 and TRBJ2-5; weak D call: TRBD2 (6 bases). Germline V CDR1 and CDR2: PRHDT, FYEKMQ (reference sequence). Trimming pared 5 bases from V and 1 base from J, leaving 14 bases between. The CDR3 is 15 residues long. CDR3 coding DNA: TGTGCCAGCAGCCCAGACACCGGGAGCCAAGAGACCCAGTACTTC. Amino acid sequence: CASSPDTGSQETQYF.

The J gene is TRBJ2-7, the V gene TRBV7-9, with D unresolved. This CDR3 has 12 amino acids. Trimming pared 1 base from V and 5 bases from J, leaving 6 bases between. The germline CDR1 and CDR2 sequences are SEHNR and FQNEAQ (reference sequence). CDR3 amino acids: CASSLEFDEQYF. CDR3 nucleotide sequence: TGTGCCAGCAGCTTAGAATTCGACGAGCAGTACTTC.

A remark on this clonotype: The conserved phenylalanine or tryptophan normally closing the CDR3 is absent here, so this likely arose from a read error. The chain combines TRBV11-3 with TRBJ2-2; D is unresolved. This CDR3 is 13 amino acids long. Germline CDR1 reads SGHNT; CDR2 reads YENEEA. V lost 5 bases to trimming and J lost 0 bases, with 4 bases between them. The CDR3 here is CASSTSNTGELFS. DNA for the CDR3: TGTGCCAGCAGCACGTCGAACACCGGGGAGCTGTTTTCT.

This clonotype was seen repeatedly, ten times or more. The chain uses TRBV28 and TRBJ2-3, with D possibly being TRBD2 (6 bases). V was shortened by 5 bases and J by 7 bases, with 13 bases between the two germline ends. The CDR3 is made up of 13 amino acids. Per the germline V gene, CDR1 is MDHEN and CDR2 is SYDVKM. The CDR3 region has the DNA TGTGCCAGCAGTCCAGGACTACCAAATACGCAGTATTTT. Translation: CASSPGLPNTQYF.